The present TCR beta chain was sequenced within a study of regulatory T cells in long-lasting Graves disease. Trimming removed 2 bases from V and 1 base from J, with 8 bases in between. The CDR3 length is 14 residues. Arm-PCR of CDR3 regions and iRepertoire HTBI primers were used to build TCR beta libraries. Each CDR3 protein gets one entry after TCRdb re-called the multiplex PCR reads with MiXCR. The sample carries fewer than 350,000 distinct CDR3 sequences, over 15% recorded once. There are many counts of this clonotype. The time point is: newly diagnosed GD, antithyroid drugs for less than 3 months. The TCR library was made from RNA that had been extracted from PBMCs in TRIzol.

The sequences come from peripheral blood mononuclear cells (PBMCs), collected at new diagnosis, from a patient treated with antithyroid drugs. This TCR was sampled from a female donor with Graves disease. This chain uses TRBV12-3 or TRBV12-4 with TRBJ1-1; D ambiguous. The CDR3 here is CASSLRATNTEAFF. CDR3 DNA: TGTGCCAGCAGTTTACGGGCCACGAACACTGAAGCTTTCTTT.